A selection of T cell receptor beta chains follows, all from one sample in a study of CD8 T cells in Susac syndrome. A single record per CDR3 protein comes from TCRdb applying MiXCR to the immunoSEQ multiplex PCR reads. The sample holds 330,000 or so distinct CDR3 sequences, about nine tenths seen once. Sequencing was performed on CD8+ T cells from PBMCs. These receptors originate from a human donor with multiple sclerosis. The CDR3 runs from the conserved cysteine through the conserved F or W. The D gene is left open where the match is weak. Expanded clones are given a class, and other clones once, few, many or no size at all.

-	TRBD2	TRBV9	TRBJ2-3	TGTGCCAGCGCCCCCGGGGGGACAGATACGCAGTATTTT	CASAPGGTDTQYF
-	-	TRBV28	TRBJ2-7	TGTGCCAGCACCCCCGGACTAACGACATCCTACGAGCAGTACTTC	CASTPGLTTSYEQYF
-	-	TRBV28	TRBJ2-7	TGTGCCAGCAGTTTTCGTGGTCCGACGACTTACGAGCAGTACTTC	CASSFRGPTTYEQYF
once	-	TRBV4-2	TRBJ2-3	TGTGCCAGCAGCCAAGTAACGGGCACAGATACGCAGTATTTT	CASSQVTGTDTQYF
once	-	TRBV6-2/TRBV6-3	TRBJ2-7	TGTGCCAGCAGTTACACCCCGGACAGATCCTACGAGCAGTACTTC	CASSYTPDRSYEQYF
-	TRBD1	TRBV10-3	TRBJ1-2	TGTGCCATCAGTGAGACCACAGGGGGGGGCTATGGCTACATCTTC	CAISETTGGGYGYIF
-	-	TRBV7-9	TRBJ2-7	TGTGCCAGCAGCCCTGCCCGGGGAATGATATACGAGCAGTACTTC	CASSPARGMIYEQYF
-	-	TRBV28	TRBJ2-5	TGTGCCAGCAGTTTTGGGCTGGGGAACCAAGAGACCCAGTACTTC	CASSFGLGNQETQYF
-	-	TRBV7-6	TRBJ2-3	TGTGCCAGCAGCTTAGTGGCGGAACGCACAGATACGCAGTATTTT	CASSLVAERTDTQYF
-	-	TRBV24-1	TRBJ1-5	TGTGCCACCAGTGATTTCGGTCAGCCCCAGCATTTT	CATSDFGQPQHF
-	TRBD2	TRBV20-1	TRBJ2-7	TGCAGTGCTAGAACTAGCGGGAGGTACGGGCAGTACTTC	CSARTSGRYGQYF
-	TRBD2	TRBV10-3	TRBJ2-1	TGTGCCATCAGTGGGACTAGCGGGGAGCGTAACAATGAGCAGTTCTTC	CAISGTSGERNNEQFF
once	TRBD2	TRBV28	TRBJ2-7	TGTGCCAGCAGTTTTAGTCGGGGGGAATACGAGCAGTACTTC	CASSFSRGEYEQYF
once	-	TRBV15	TRBJ1-2	TGTGCCACCAGCAGAGGAGGGGGGAATGGCTACACCTTC	CATSRGGGNGYTF
-	-	TRBV20-1	TRBJ2-7	TGCAGTGCCCCCGGGACGGAATCCTACGAGCAGTACTTC	CSAPGTESYEQYF
-	TRBD2	TRBV7-3	TRBJ2-1	TGTGCCAGCAGCTCGGGGACTACCGGCAATGAGCAGTTCTTC	CASSSGTTGNEQFF
-	-	TRBV5-6	TRBJ2-5	TGTGCCAGCAGCTTGTTATCGGCAGGCCGAGCCCAGTACTTC	CASSLLSAGRAQYF
few	TRBD1	TRBV7-9	TRBJ2-3	TGTGCCAGCAGCTTAGCATCGGGACAGGGGACAGATACGCAGTATTTT	CASSLASGQGTDTQYF
-	TRBD1	TRBV7-2	TRBJ2-3	TGTGCCAGTGAACCAGGGACAGGGGGAACAGATACGCAGTATTTT	CASEPGTGGTDTQYF
-	-	TRBV4-2	TRBJ1-2	TGTGCCAGCAGCCAAGGTTTGTGGGGCGCCAGCTATGGCTACACCTTC	CASSQGLWGASYGYTF
-	-	TRBV30	TRBJ2-7	TGTGCCTGGACCTCGGACGGCTACGAGCAGTACTTC	CAWTSDGYEQYF
once	-	TRBV28	TRBJ2-1	TGTGCCAGCAGTTTTCGCCTGCGGGACGGCAATGAGCAGTTCTTC	CASSFRLRDGNEQFF
-	TRBD2	TRBV5-6	TRBJ2-1	TGTGCCAGCAGCTCACGGACTAGCGGGAGTGGGTACAATGAGCAGTTCTTC	CASSSRTSGSGYNEQFF
-	-	TRBV28	TRBJ2-7	TGTGCCAGCAGTTTGTCGGTCGACGAGCAGTACTTC	CASSLSVDEQYF
-	-	TRBV18	TRBJ2-3	TGTGCCAGCTCACCAACTATGGGGGATACGCAGTATTTT	CASSPTMGDTQYF
-	TRBD2	TRBV18	TRBJ2-7	TGTGCCAGCTCACCGAGCGGGGGGGCCTCCTACGAGCAGTACTTC	CASSPSGGASYEQYF
-	TRBD1	TRBV6-2/TRBV6-3	TRBJ2-7	TGTGCCAGCAGTGGGATCCGGGACAGGGCCTACGAGCAGTACTTC	CASSGIRDRAYEQYF
-	TRBD2	TRBV4-3	TRBJ2-5	TGCGCCAGCAGCCAAGATGGGAGGGCGACCCAGTACTTC	CASSQDGRATQYF
few	TRBD1	TRBV27	TRBJ2-7	TGTGCCAGCAGTCCTACAGGGGGCCCCTACGAGCAGTACTTC	CASSPTGGPYEQYF
-	TRBD1	TRBV5-1	TRBJ2-2	TGCGCCAGCAGCTTGGACGGGTTCGGAGACAGGGGAATATCGGGGGAGCTGTTTTTT	CASSLDGFGDRGISGELFF
-	-	TRBV7-9	TRBJ1-2	TGTGCCAGCAGCTTAGCTGGCGACGCCTATGGCTACACCTTC	CASSLAGDAYGYTF
-	-	TRBV20-1	TRBJ2-5	TGCAGTCAAGTTAGCGGCCCGTCGAATAGGGACCAGTACTTC	CSQVSGPSNRDQYF
-	TRBD1	TRBV6-6	TRBJ2-2	TGTGCCAGCAGTAATCGGGACAGGGTCACCGGGGAGCTGTTTTTT	CASSNRDRVTGELFF
once	TRBD1	TRBV10-3	TRBJ1-2	TGTGCCATCAGCCAGTCCACAGGGGCACGATTTATTTATGGCTACACCTTC	CAISQSTGARFIYGYTF
-	TRBD1	TRBV5-5	TRBJ1-2	TGTGCCAGCAGCTTTATTGTTGGGACAGGGTTGGAAGGCTACACCTTC	CASSFIVGTGLEGYTF
-	TRBD1	TRBV7-9	TRBJ1-2	TGTGCCAGCAGCTATGGGACAGTCTATGGCTACACCTTC	CASSYGTVYGYTF
-	-	TRBV4-2	TRBJ1-5	TGTGCCAGCAGTCGGGAGGGAGGATATAGCAATCAGCCCCAGCATTTT	CASSREGGYSNQPQHF
-	-	TRBV5-5	TRBJ2-1	TGTGCCAGCAGCTTGGATACAGGGTCCTACAATGAGCAGTTCTTC	CASSLDTGSYNEQFF
-	TRBD1	TRBV11-2	TRBJ2-7	TGTGCCAGCAGCTTTTCCAGGGACAGGGTTCCCCTCTACGAGCAGTACTTC	CASSFSRDRVPLYEQYF
-	TRBD2	TRBV20-1	TRBJ2-7	TGCAGTGCTCCCATTGCCGAGCGGGAGCCCCTCGAGCAGTACTTC	CSAPIAEREPLEQYF
-	-	TRBV29-1	TRBJ2-7	TGCAGCGTTGGTAAGGGGAGCTCCTACGAGCAGTACTTC	CSVGKGSSYEQYF
-	-	TRBV4-3	TRBJ2-1	TGCGCCAGCGGGCCGGGGCTAGACTACAATGAGCAGTTCTTC	CASGPGLDYNEQFF
-	-	TRBV7-9	TRBJ2-5	TGTGCCAGCACCGGGCAGGGTAGGGGAGAGACCCAGTACTTC	CASTGQGRGETQYF
-	-	TRBV27	TRBJ2-2	TGTGCCAGCAATTTATTTAGCACGAACACCGGGGAGCTGTTTTTT	CASNLFSTNTGELFF
-	TRBD2	TRBV9	TRBJ2-1	TGTGCCAGCAGCGTGCAAACGGGACTAGCACGATATGAGCAGTTCTTC	CASSVQTGLARYEQFF